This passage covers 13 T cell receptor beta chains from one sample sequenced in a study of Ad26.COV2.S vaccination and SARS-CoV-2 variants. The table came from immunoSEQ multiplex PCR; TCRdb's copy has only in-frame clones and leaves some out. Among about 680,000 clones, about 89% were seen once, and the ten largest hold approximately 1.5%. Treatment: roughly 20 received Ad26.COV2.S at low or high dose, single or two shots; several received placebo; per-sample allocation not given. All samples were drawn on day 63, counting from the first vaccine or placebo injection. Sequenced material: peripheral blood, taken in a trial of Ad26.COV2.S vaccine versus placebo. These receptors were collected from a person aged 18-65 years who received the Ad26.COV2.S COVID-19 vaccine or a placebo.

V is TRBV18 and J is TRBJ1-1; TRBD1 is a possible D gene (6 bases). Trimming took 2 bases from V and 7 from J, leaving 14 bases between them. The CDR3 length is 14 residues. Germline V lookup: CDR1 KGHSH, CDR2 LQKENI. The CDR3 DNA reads TGTGCCAGCTCACCAGGACAGAGCTTAGGTGAAGCTTTCTTT. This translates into CASSPGQSLGEAFF. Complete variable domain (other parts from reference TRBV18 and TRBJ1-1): NAGVMQNPRHLVRRRGQEARLRCSPMKGHSHVYWYRQLPEEGLKFMVYLQKENIIDESGMPKERFSAEFPKEGPSILRIQQVVRGDSAAYFCASSPGQSLGEAFFGQGTRLTVV.

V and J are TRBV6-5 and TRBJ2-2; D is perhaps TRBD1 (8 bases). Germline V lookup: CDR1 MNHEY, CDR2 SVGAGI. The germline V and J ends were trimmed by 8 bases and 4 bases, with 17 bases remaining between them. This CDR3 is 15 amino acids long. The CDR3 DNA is TGTGCCAGCGGGAGGGGACAGGACGTCACCGGGGAGCTGTTTTTT. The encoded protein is CASGRGQDVTGELFF.

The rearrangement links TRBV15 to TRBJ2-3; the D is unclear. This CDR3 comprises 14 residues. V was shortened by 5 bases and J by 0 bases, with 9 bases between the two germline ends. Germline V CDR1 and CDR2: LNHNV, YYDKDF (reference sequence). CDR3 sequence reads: CATSSFTSTDTQYF. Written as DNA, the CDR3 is TGTGCCACCAGCTCTTTCACTAGCACAGATACGCAGTATTTT.

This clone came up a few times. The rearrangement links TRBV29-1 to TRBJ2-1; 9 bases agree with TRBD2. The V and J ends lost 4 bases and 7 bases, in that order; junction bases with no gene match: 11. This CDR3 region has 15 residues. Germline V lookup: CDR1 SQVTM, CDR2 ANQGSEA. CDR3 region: CSVGVAGGPRNEQFF. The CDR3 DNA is TGCAGCGTTGGTGTTGCGGGAGGGCCTAGGAATGAGCAGTTCTTC.

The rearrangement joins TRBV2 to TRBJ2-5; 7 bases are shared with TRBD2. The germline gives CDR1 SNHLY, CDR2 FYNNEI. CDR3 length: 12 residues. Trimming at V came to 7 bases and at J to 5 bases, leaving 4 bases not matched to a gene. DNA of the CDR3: TGTGCCAGCAACGGGGGGATGGAGACCCAGTACTTC. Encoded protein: CASNGGMETQYF. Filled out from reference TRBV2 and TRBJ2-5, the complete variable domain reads EPEVTQTPSHQVTQMGQEVILRCVPISNHLYFYWYRQILGQKVEFLVSFYNNEISEKSEIFDDQFSVERPDGSNFTLKIRSTKLEDSAMYFCASNGGMETQYFGPGTRLLVL.

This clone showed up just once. CDR3: CAWSADIGPLATEAFF. CDR3 DNA: TGTGCCTGGAGCGCCGATATCGGACCCCTGGCCACTGAAGCTTTCTTT. This rearrangement joins TRBV30 to TRBJ1-1; D is unresolved. The CDR3 length is 16 residues. CDR1 is GTSNPN and CDR2 is SVGIG in the germline V gene (reference sequence). The germline V and J ends were trimmed by 3 bases and 4 bases, with 21 bases remaining between them.

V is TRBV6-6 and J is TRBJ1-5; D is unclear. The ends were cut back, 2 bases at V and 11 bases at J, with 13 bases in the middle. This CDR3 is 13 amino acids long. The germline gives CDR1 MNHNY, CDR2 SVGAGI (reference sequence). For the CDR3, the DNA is TGTGCCAGCAGTTACGGGCCAAACTTAGCCCAGCATTTT. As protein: CASSYGPNLAQHF.

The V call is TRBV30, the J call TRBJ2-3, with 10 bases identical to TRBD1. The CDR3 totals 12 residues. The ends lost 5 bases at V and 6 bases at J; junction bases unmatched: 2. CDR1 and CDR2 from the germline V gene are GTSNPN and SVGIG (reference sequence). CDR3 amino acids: CAWGTGADTQYF. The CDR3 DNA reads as TGTGCCTGGGGGACAGGGGCCGATACGCAGTATTTT.

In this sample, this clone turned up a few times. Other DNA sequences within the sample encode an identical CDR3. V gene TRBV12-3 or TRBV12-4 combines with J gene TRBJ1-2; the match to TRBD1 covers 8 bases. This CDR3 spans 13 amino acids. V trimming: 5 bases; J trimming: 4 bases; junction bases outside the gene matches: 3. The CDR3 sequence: CASSPDRVYGYTF. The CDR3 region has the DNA TGTGCCAGCAGTCCGGACAGGGTCTATGGCTACACCTTC.

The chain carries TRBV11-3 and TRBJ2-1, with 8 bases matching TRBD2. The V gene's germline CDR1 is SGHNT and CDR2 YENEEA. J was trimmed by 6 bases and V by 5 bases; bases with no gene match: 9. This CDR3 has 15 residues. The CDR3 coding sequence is TGTGCCAGCAGCCCGAGCGGGAGATGGGGCAATGAGCAGTTCTTC. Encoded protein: CASSPSGRWGNEQFF.

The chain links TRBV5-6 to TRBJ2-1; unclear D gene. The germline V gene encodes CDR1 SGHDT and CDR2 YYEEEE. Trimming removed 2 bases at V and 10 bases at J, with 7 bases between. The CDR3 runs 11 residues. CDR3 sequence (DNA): TGTGCCAGCAGCTTCAAGGAGGAGCAGTTCTTC. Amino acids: CASSFKEEQFF.

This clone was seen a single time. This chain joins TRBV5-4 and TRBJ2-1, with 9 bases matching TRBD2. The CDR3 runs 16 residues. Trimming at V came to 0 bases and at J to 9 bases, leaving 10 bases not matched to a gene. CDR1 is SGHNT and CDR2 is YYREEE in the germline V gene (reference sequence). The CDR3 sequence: CASSLGLAGLNIEQFF. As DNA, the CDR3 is TGTGCCAGCAGCTTGGGCCTAGCGGGGCTTAATATTGAGCAGTTCTTC.

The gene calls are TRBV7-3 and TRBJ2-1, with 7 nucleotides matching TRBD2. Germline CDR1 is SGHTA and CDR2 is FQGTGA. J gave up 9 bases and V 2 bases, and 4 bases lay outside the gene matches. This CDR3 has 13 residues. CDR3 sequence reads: CASSLGGGIEQFF. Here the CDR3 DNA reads TGTGCCAGCAGCTTAGGCGGGGGAATTGAGCAGTTCTTC.